A selection of T cell receptor beta chains follows, all from one sample in a study of shared clonotypes between healthy human individuals. This table comes from immunoSEQ multiplex PCR, and its TCRdb copy is limited to in-frame clones, with some not included. The profile covers 2 million to 3 million clones, with over 85% appearing a single time and approximately 0.37% taken by the ten largest. Sequenced sample: naive CD4+ T cells from PBMCs. Every receptor here comes from a man aged 18 to 30 in good health. Some clones in this sample may be carry-over from other donors' samples. Each CDR3 is given with its conserved first and last residue. The order of the fields is J gene, D gene, V gene, CDR3 DNA, CDR3 protein. D genes are given only for firm matches.

>TRBJ2-2|TRBD2|TRBV7-2
TGTGCCAGCAGCTTTAGCGGGAGGGACACCGGGGAGCTGTTTTTT
CASSFSGRDTGELFF
>TRBJ2-7|TRBD1|TRBV5-1
TGCGCCAGCAGCTTGGACGGACAGGGGACGGGGGAGCAGTACTTC
CASSLDGQGTGEQYF
>TRBJ2-1|TRBD2|TRBV9
TGTGCCAGCAGCCTTGGATTAGCGGGAGAAGATGGTGAGCAGTTCTTC
CASSLGLAGEDGEQFF
>TRBJ2-1|-|TRBV28
TGTGCCAGCAGTTTTCGTAGCGGAAAGACCAAATACTACAATGAGCAGTTCTTC
CASSFRSGKTKYYNEQFF
>TRBJ1-5|-|TRBV6-5
TGTGCCAGCAGTTATTCCGGCAGGGGAGGGCAGCCCCAGCATTTT
CASSYSGRGGQPQHF
>TRBJ1-2|TRBD1|TRBV18
TGTGCCAGCTCACCAGGACAGGGGGTTCGAGACTATGGCTACACCTTC
CASSPGQGVRDYGYTF
>TRBJ1-2|TRBD1|TRBV5-1
TGCGCCAGCAGTAAGGGAACAGGGGCCTATGGCTACACCTTC
CASSKGTGAYGYTF
>TRBJ2-3|-|TRBV28
TGTGCCATTGGACCCCGGATTTCCACAGATACGCAGTATTTT
CAIGPRISTDTQYF
>TRBJ2-5|-|TRBV20-1
TGCAGTGCTGAAAGAGAAGAGACCCAGTACTTC
CSAEREETQYF
>TRBJ2-1|TRBD1|TRBV5-1
TGCGCCAGCAGCTTGTTGCAGGGGGCTCACCACAATGAGCAGTTCTTC
CASSLLQGAHHNEQFF
>TRBJ2-1|-|TRBV7-8
TGTGCCAGCAGCTTAGCCGATCTTTTGGGGGTCGGTGAGCAGTTCTTC
CASSLADLLGVGEQFF
>TRBJ1-2|-|TRBV10-3
TGTGCCATCAGTGAGAGTAGACCTGCGGGTGGCTACACCTTC
CAISESRPAGGYTF
>TRBJ2-5|TRBD2|TRBV5-1
TGCGCCAGCAGTACCCCCGGGGGGGAGACCCAGTACTTC
CASSTPGGETQYF
>TRBJ2-7|TRBD2|TRBV10-1
TGCGCCAGCAGTGAACACGGGAGGGAACACTACGAGCAGTACTTC
CASSEHGREHYEQYF
>TRBJ1-1|-|TRBV30
TGTGCCTGGAGTTCGGGGGTGAACACTGAAGCTTTCTTT
CAWSSGVNTEAFF
>TRBJ2-6|-|TRBV5-1
TGCGCCAGCAGCTTGGAGGGGTTCTCTGGGGCCAACGTCCTGACTTTC
CASSLEGFSGANVLTF
>TRBJ2-5|TRBD1|TRBV5-1
TGCGCCAGCAGCTTCCAGGACAGGGCGTACGAGACCCAGTACTTC
CASSFQDRAYETQYF
>TRBJ2-1|-|TRBV7-8
TGTGCCAGCAGCTTAGAACGGGGCCACAATGAGCAGTTCTTC
CASSLERGHNEQFF
>TRBJ2-5|-|TRBV6-1
TGTGCCAGCAGTGAAGGCGGGGAAAGGTGGGAGACCCAGTACTTC
CASSEGGERWETQYF
>TRBJ2-7|-|TRBV21-1
TGTGCCAGCAGCAAAGCGCGTGCGGGAGGGCCTGCCGAGCAGTACTTC
CASSKARAGGPAEQYF
>TRBJ2-7|-|TRBV7-2
TGTGCCAGCAGCTTAGGGGGCAGGGCTTTATCTGGGGAGCAGTACTTC
CASSLGGRALSGEQYF
>TRBJ2-3|TRBD1|TRBV5-1
TGCGCCAGCAGCTCCCGACCCTATGACAGGGCCCAGGGCTCCCCAGATACGCAGTATTTT
CASSSRPYDRAQGSPDTQYF
>TRBJ2-3|-|TRBV18
TGTGCCAGCTCACCATCCTCTAGCACAGATACGCAGTATTTT
CASSPSSSTDTQYF
>TRBJ1-1|-|TRBV15
TGTGCCACCAGCAGAGTGGGTGGGGACACTGAAGCTTTCTTT
CATSRVGGDTEAFF